This T cell receptor beta chain was sequenced during a study of blood T cells in healthy people across ages (dated by TCRdb to the mid-2010s). As for the study more broadly: In model experiments, template switching captured about one uniquely barcoded TCR beta cDNA molecule for every two T cells. Using the same blood draw, the study looked at two additional independent replicas of 1 million unique cDNA reads for two donors, one aged 18 to 29 and the other aged 80 or older. Using deep sequencing normalized with unique cDNA molecular identifiers, the study measured how TCR beta repertoire diversity changes with age. The donors were divided into four age groups: young (average about 16 years), middle-aged (about 39), aged (approximately 59) and long-lived (around 80). Broad study findings and their caveats: Compared with the aged group, more naive CD4+ T cells, fewer expanded clones and increased TCR diversity were shown by the long-lived group, suggesting age selection. Estimates of total diversity based on one million sequenced T cells were considered lower bounds and underestimates. Observed TCR beta diversity per million T cells fell roughly linearly with age, and a significant reduction was already apparent by age about 38. Because profiling used bulk unsorted PBMCs, naive and antigen-experienced compartments could not be compared conclusively. The percentage of naive T cells measured by flow cytometry correlated strongly with observed TCR beta diversity. Because donor CMV infection status was unknown, age-related changes in expanded clonotypes were potentially confounded.

Systemically healthy Caucasian individuals from Russia, 35 to 50 in total and aged 6 to 90 years, were included as donors. Each donor gave ten milliliters of peripheral blood, drawn into EDTA-treated Vacutainer tubes. Ficoll-Paque density-gradient centrifugation was used to isolate PBMCs, with at least 7 million obtained per sample. Trizol reagent was used to extract total RNA from PBMCs, with at least 5.5 micrograms per sample. Naive CD45RAhigh/CD27high T cell percentages were measured by flow cytometry on a PBMC aliquot from every donor. About this clonotype itself: Which antigen it targets is not known. The junction shows a germline mismatch at one end, possibly a read error.

Library construction relied on 5' RACE. TCRdb lists the instrument as Illumina HiSeq 2500. A second PCR of about 6 to 12 cycles was performed with a sample-barcoded 5' primer and a J-beta primer mix. A template-switch 5' adaptor carrying 12 random nucleotides introduced a unique molecular identifier onto each TCR beta cDNA molecule. At least 3 million CDR3-containing paired-end reads were obtained from each sample. First-strand cDNA was synthesized from all RNA with the Mint cDNA synthesis kit, primed by a TRBC-specific oligonucleotide. Following uracil-DNA glycosylase treatment, all cDNA underwent a first 18-cycle PCR with the universal primers M1SS and BC2_uni_R. In the authors' own workflow: Each sample was normalized by randomly selecting 1 million high-quality reads, each carrying a distinct molecular identifier. Instead of being binned into consensus sequences, reads with shared molecular identifiers were discarded. MiTCR, run with a Q25 quality threshold and the strictest error-elimination algorithm, handled CDR3 identification, clonotype clustering and error correction. Lower-bound total TCR beta diversity was estimated with a nonparametric unseen species model using Euler transformation. TCRdb reprocessing: public reads trimmed at Q25 with fastp, clones called with MiXCR, in-frame beta chains kept. Each CDR3 protein appears once, grouped with its most common genes and DNA. The V and J calls shown here were made by TCRdb, not taken from the authors' results. The sample table holds about 800,000 distinct CDR3 sequences, of which 20% to 25% were seen once. Under 4% of the sample is held by the ten biggest clonotypes.

As encoded in the germline V gene (reference sequence), CDR1 is LNHDA while CDR2 is SQIVND. The CDR3 goes from the cysteine to the phenylalanine over 13 residues. Of the read, only the CDR3 DNA is kept; its 39 bases are in frame from base 1. This same sample was also part of a study on T cells of mothers and their children. The other study reports the following: Nine systemically healthy Caucasian individuals, comprising three mothers and their six children, were included as donors. cDNA synthesis consumed the entire amount of extracted RNA, loaded at about 1.6 ug RNA in each 15 ul reaction. In the second PCR, the M1S primer introduced both the sample barcodes and 2-4 random nucleotides. Over 8.5 million TCR beta CDR3 reads were obtained for each mother, and approximately 2.9 million reads were obtained for each child. Thymic selection shapes the output of TCR recombination in a similar way in related and unrelated pairs, and inherited differences have a minor effect. Related mother-child pairs always showed normalized repertoire overlap that was slightly higher than in unrelated mother-child pairs, though the difference was never significant. No persistent microchimeric T cell clones were found, with a detection sensitivity of approximately 95 clones per million clonotypes. In the study, deep NGS was used to compare the TCR beta repertoires of mothers and children, and features distinguishing related mother-child pairs from unrelated individuals were sought. On average, the children were approximately 12 +/- 4 years old, while the mothers were around 40 +/- 4 years old. After adapter ligation with NEBNext reagents, the libraries were sequenced on Illumina HiSeq 2000 with 100+100 nt paired-end reads. To prevent cross-contamination, the mother and child libraries were prepared one month apart and sequenced in separate runs. For each donor, somewhere between 500,000 and 2,000,000 distinct TCR beta clonotypes were identified. Naive TCR beta clonotypes were estimated from low-frequency clonotypes matched to each donor's FACS-determined naive share, without sorting.

Material: blood. The chain joins TRBV19 to TRBJ2-1; TRBD2 might be the D gene, on 5 matching bases. This TCR derives from a boy aged 10-17 years in good health. The DNA is as follows: TGTGCCAGCAGTACCCTACTAGGCAATGAGCAGTTCTTC. It encodes CASSTLLGNEQFF. Here the CDR3 is joined to the reference TRBV19 and TRBJ2-1 genes, and the full variable domain is: DGGITQSPKYLFRKEGQNVTLSCEQNLNHDAMYWYRQDPGQGLRLIYYSQIVNDFQKGDIAEGYSVSREKKESFPLTVTSAQKNPTAFYLCASSTLLGNEQFFGPGTRLTVL.